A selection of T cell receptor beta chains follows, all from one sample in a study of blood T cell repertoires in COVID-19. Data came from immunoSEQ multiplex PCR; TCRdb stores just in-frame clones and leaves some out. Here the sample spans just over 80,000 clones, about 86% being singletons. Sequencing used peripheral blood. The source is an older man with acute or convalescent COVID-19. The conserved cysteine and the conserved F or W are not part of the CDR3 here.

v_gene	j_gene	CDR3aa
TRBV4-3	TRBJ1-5	ASSQVIGQIQPQH
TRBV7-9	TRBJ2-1	ASSLTGVGNEQF
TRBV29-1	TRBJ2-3	SVSGIGDTQY
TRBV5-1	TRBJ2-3	ASSPAVRTDTQY
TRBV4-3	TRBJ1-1	ASSQEGQGEAF
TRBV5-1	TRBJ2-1	ASTRDSYNEQF
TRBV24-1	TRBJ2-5	ATGTDLTGQY
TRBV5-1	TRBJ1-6	ASSSGRATNSPLH
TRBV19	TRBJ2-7	ASSTDRKPYEQY
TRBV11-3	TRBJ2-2	ASSLGFTGGTGELF
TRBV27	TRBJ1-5	ASSLLGQGRGQPQH
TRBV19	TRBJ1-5	ASSQGQGYQPQH
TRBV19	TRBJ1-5	ASSINGGPDQPQH
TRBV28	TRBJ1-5	ASSSGTGGTNQPQH
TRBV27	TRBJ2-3	ASSLSSTDTQY
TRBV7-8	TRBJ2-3	ASSSQGGWSADTQY
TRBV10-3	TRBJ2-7	AIGGGAGSYEQY